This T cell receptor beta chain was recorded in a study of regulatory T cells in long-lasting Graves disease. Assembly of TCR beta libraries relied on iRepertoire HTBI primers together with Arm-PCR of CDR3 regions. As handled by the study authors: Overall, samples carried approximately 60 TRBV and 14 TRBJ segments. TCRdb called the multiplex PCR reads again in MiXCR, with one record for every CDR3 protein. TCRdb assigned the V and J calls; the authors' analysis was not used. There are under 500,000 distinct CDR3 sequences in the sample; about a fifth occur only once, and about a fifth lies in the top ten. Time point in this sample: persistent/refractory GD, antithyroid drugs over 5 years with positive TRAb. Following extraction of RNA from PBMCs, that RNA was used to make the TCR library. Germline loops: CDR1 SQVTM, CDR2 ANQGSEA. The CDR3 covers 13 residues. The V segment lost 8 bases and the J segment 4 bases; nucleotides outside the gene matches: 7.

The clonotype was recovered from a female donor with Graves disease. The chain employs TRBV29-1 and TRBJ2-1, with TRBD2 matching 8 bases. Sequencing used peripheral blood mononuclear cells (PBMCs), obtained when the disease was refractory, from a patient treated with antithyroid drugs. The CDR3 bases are TGCAGCTTTCCGGGACTAGGATACAATGAGCAGTTCTTC. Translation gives CSFPGLGYNEQFF.